Listed below are T cell receptor beta chains from one sample, sequenced in a study of CD8 T cells in Susac syndrome. TCRdb analysed the immunoSEQ multiplex PCR reads with MiXCR anew, one entry per CDR3 protein. The sample yields around 200,000 distinct CDR3 sequences, 95% seen once. The specimen sequenced was CD4+ T cells from PBMCs. Receptor source: a human donor in good health. Both conserved end residues are part of each CDR3. Each record gives: clone size, D gene, V gene, J gene, CDR3 DNA, CDR3 protein. The D gene is left open where the match is weak. Clone size, where shown, is once, few, many, or a class for clones that have expanded.

>-|-|TRBV18|TRBJ2-7
TGTGCCAGCTCACCCTTCGGGCAGGGAGGCTACGAGCAGTACTTC
CASSPFGQGGYEQYF
>-|-|TRBV10-3|TRBJ1-5
TGTGCCATCAGTGAGCCTGGACGGCGCAATCAGCCCCAGCATTTT
CAISEPGRRNQPQHF
>-|-|TRBV27|TRBJ1-1
TGTGCCAGCAGTTTCTTTTCCTCCAAACAGGCAGTCAACACTGAAGCTTTCTTT
CASSFFSSKQAVNTEAFF
>-|-|TRBV11-2|TRBJ2-6
TGTGCCAGCAGCTCCTGGTCCTCTGGGGCCAACGTCCTGACTTTC
CASSSWSSGANVLTF
>-|-|TRBV20-1|TRBJ1-1
TGCAGTGCTAGTAGGGGGAGGATGAACACTGAAGCTTTCTTT
CSASRGRMNTEAFF
>-|-|TRBV20-1|TRBJ2-1
TGCAGTGCTAGAGATGAAGGACAGAGGGCCGGCAATGAGCAGTTCTTC
CSARDEGQRAGNEQFF
>-|-|TRBV6-4|TRBJ2-1
TGTGCCAGCAGTGACTCGGGACAGCAGTTCTTC
CASSDSGQQFF
>-|-|TRBV29-1|TRBJ1-1
TGCAGCGTTGATTCCGGGTCTGAAGCTTTCTTT
CSVDSGSEAFF
>-|-|TRBV28|TRBJ2-6
TGTGCCAGCAGTTTGTCCGCTGGGGCCAACGTCCTGACTTTC
CASSLSAGANVLTF
>-|TRBD1|TRBV6-6|TRBJ1-2
TGTGCCAGCAGTCAGTCCGGGACAGGGGGAGTAGACACCTTC
CASSQSGTGGVDTF
>-|-|TRBV5-1|TRBJ1-1
TGCGCCAGCAGCCGAGGACCGGGACGGGAGAACACTGAAGCTTTCTTT
CASSRGPGRENTEAFF
>-|-|TRBV11-2|TRBJ2-5
TGTGCCAGCAGCTTGAGACTTGTCCAAGAGACCCAGTACTTC
CASSLRLVQETQYF
>-|-|TRBV28|TRBJ1-2
TGTGCCAGTTCGGAACCCTCTAGAGTGGGCTACACCTTC
CASSEPSRVGYTF
>-|-|TRBV7-3|TRBJ2-5
TGTGCCAGCAGCGATAGTGGGTCCAGGGAGACCCAGTACTTC
CASSDSGSRETQYF
>-|-|TRBV20-1|TRBJ1-4
TGCAGTGCTAGAGATCAGGGCGGGGAAAAACTGTTTTTT
CSARDQGGEKLFF
>-|-|TRBV2|TRBJ1-5
TGTGCCAGCACGGGGGAGAATGATCAGCCCCAGCATTTT
CASTGENDQPQHF
>-|TRBD2|TRBV7-6|TRBJ2-1
TGTGCCAGCAGCACGGGACTAGCGGGCAATGAGCAGTTCTTC
CASSTGLAGNEQFF
>-|-|TRBV3-1|TRBJ1-5
TGTGCCAGCAGCCAAGGGCGGGGCGGCTATCAGCCCCAGCATTTT
CASSQGRGGYQPQHF
>-|-|TRBV15|TRBJ1-2
TGTGCCACCAGCAGAGAGCAGCAGACAGTCTATGGCTACACCTTC
CATSREQQTVYGYTF
>-|-|TRBV3-1|TRBJ1-1
TGTGCCAGCAGCCATGGAGGGTTTGAAGCTTTCTTT
CASSHGGFEAFF
>-|-|TRBV12-3/TRBV12-4|TRBJ1-1
TGTGCCAGCAGTAACTCAGGCACTGAAGCTTTCTTT
CASSNSGTEAFF
>-|TRBD1|TRBV11-2|TRBJ2-7
TGTGCCAGCAGCTTAGGGGACAGGGGGCTCTGGACTAGCTCTACCGACGAGCAGTACTTC
CASSLGDRGLWTSSTDEQYF
>-|TRBD1|TRBV29-1|TRBJ1-5
TGCAGCGTTGCCGGGACAGAGGGCAATCAGCCCCAGCATTTT
CSVAGTEGNQPQHF
>-|-|TRBV20-1|TRBJ2-3
TGCAGTACCTCGGATACGCAGTATTTT
CSTSDTQYF
>once|-|TRBV12-2|TRBJ1-2
TGTGCAAGTCGCTTAAGGAGGAGGGCGGCTAACTATGGCTACACCTTC
CASRLRRRAANYGYTF
>-|-|TRBV20-1|TRBJ2-3
TGCAGTGCTAGTTTTCAGGGGGGGGCAGATACGCAGTATTTT
CSASFQGGADTQYF
>-|-|TRBV27|TRBJ2-1
TGTGCCAGCCGTACGGACAGAGGGGCGAGCTCCTACAATGAGCAGTTCTTC
CASRTDRGASSYNEQFF
>-|-|TRBV18|TRBJ1-5
TGTGCCAGCTCATACGGAACCCAACGGCAGCCCCAGCATTTT
CASSYGTQRQPQHF
>few|-|TRBV12-3/TRBV12-4|TRBJ2-3
TGTGCCAGCAGTTTAGGCCGAAGCACAGATACGCAGTATTTT
CASSLGRSTDTQYF
>-|TRBD2|TRBV7-2|TRBJ2-1
TGTGCCAGCAGCTCCCGACTAGCCCTCTTCTTC
CASSSRLALFF
>-|TRBD1|TRBV7-2|TRBJ1-1
TGTGCCAGCAGCGGGACAGTAATGAACACTGAAGCTTTCTTT
CASSGTVMNTEAFF
>-|-|TRBV28|TRBJ2-5
TGTGCCAGCAAGCCTCCCCTCCAGGAGACCCAGTACTTC
CASKPPLQETQYF
>-|-|TRBV6-2/TRBV6-3|TRBJ2-2
TGTGCCAGCAGTTGGGACGGCTCGAACACCGGGGAGCTGTTTTTT
CASSWDGSNTGELFF
>-|-|TRBV20-1|TRBJ2-5
TGCAGTGCTAGGAGAGAGACCCAGTACTTC
CSARRETQYF
>-|-|TRBV5-1|TRBJ1-1
TGCGCCAGCAGCTTGGGACCGGACAGTGAAGCTTTCTTT
CASSLGPDSEAFF
>-|-|TRBV12-3/TRBV12-4|TRBJ2-7
TGTGCCAGCAGTTCTCGATTCTCCTACGAGCAGTACTTC
CASSSRFSYEQYF
>-|-|TRBV24-1|TRBJ2-2
TGTGCCACCAGAGACAGCATCACCGGGGAGCTGTTTTTT
CATRDSITGELFF
>-|-|TRBV12-3/TRBV12-4|TRBJ2-2
TGTGCCAGCAGTTTACGGGGGGCCGGCGGGGAGCTGTTTTTT
CASSLRGAGGELFF
>-|TRBD1|TRBV28|TRBJ2-1
TGTGCCAGTCAGACAGGGTTAGGCTACAATGAGCAGTTCTTC
CASQTGLGYNEQFF
>-|-|TRBV3-1|TRBJ2-1
TGTGCCAGCAGCCACACCACCCGGCCGGGCGATGAGCAGTTCTTC
CASSHTTRPGDEQFF
>-|-|TRBV5-1|TRBJ2-7
TGCGCCAGCGGGACGGGAGCCTACGAGCAGTACTTC
CASGTGAYEQYF